This TCR beta chain was documented in a study of T-cell memory formation after mild COVID-19 (dated by TCRdb to about 2021). Broadly, across the study: TCR sequence clusters from the two donors were found to be largely donor specific. T-cell clones expanding and contracting after mild COVID-19 in a couple of donors were tracked by longitudinal TCRalpha and TCRbeta repertoire sequencing. Two young, previously healthy adult volunteers, one female and one male, were included in the cohort. Results the study describes overall, beyond this receptor: Contracting CD4+ clones were located mainly in the CM and EM memory subsets, whereas CD8+ clones were found to be enriched in EMRA. Some responding clones were detected in pre-infection memory, suggesting pre-existing cross-reactive memory T cells joined the SARS-CoV-2 response. Only two mild cases were covered in the study, and larger cohorts including severe cases with pre-infection samples were considered necessary. The second-wave clones that peaked on day 37 were not confirmed to be SARS-CoV-2 specific. Clones contracting from day 15 to 85 had balanced CD4/CD8 phenotypes, while a second wave expanding from day 15 to 37 was biased towards CD4+.

V is clipped by 6 bases and J by 0 bases, and the sequence between their germline boundaries is 11 bases long. From the cysteine through the phenylalanine, the CDR3 covers 14 amino acids. Of the read, only the CDR3 DNA is kept; its 42 bases are in frame from base 1. The germline V gene (reference sequence) provides CDR1 LGHDT and CDR2 YNNKEL. This clonotype has just a few counts. Its cognate antigen has yet to be identified. No clone much larger than this one lies a single base away; base qualities are absent. The sequencer listed for this sample is Illumina NovaSeq 6000. TCRalpha and TCRbeta cDNA libraries were constructed by 5'RACE with constant-segment primers, with sample barcodes and unique molecular identifiers being introduced. Trizol reagent was used to extract RNA from every sample. Amplification of the libraries took two PCR steps, and the second step added a second sample barcode plus Illumina TruSeq adapters. The libraries were sequenced on an Illumina NovaSeq using 2 x 150 bp paired-end reads. The paper's data handling went like this. With migec v1.2.7, reads were demultiplexed and then collapsed into UMI-guided consensus sequences. Using mixcr v2.1.11, UMI consensuses were aligned to TRA and TRB V and J templates and then assembled into clonotypes. A clonotype was counted as expanded or contracted only when both edgeR and NoisET called the clonotype significant, with the noise models trained on biological replicates. For edgeR calls, a false discovery rate-adjusted p below 0.01 and a log2 fold-change threshold of 1 were applied. As an exploratory analysis of dynamics, PCA with hierarchical clustering was applied to max-normalized trajectories of the 1000 most abundant clonotypes. Each responding clone was given a CD4 or CD8 phenotype based on the CD4+ and CD8+ repertoires, which had been sequenced separately. TCRdb reran the public reads through fastp at Q25 and MiXCR, keeping productive beta chains. Entries that share a CDR3 protein sequence are merged under the most common genes and DNA. The V and J calls follow TCRdb's processing rather than the paper's. Across this sample there are approximately 250,000 distinct CDR3 sequences, with less than 20% seen only once. The ten most abundant clones make up around 2% of the sample.

Ficoll-Paque density gradient centrifugation was used to isolate PBMCs. What was sequenced was PBMCs or a T cell subset sorted from them (not recorded which). This receptor was obtained from an adult woman who had mild COVID-19 (a few samples of this study predate the infection). The sample titles of this study are shuffled in the database, so cell type and time point are left out; the donor was told from shared clones. The chain couples TRBV3-1 to TRBJ1-2; the D gene is possibly TRBD1, with 6 bases matching. The bases read TGTGCCAGCAGGCAACAGGGATCTAACTATGGCTACACCTTC. This translates into CASRQQGSNYGYTF.